The clone carrying this T cell receptor beta chain was seen repeatedly, ten times or more. Its target is not known. This specimen comes from a study of T cells in Graves' hyperthyroidism and ophthalmopathy. Notes on the study in general: Among clonotypes expanded in thyroid above 0.001, most were also found in blood.

The definition of stable Graves' hyperthyroidism was no ophthalmopathy progression within 18 months. Patients aged 18 to 65 had newly diagnosed hyperthyroidism of under 2 months' duration. The CDR3 is 15 residues long. J was trimmed by 4 bases and V by 5 bases; bases with no gene match: 9. The germline CDR1 and CDR2 sequences are SNHLY and FYNNEI. Amplified TCR beta CDR3 regions derived from RNA transcripts. A set of HTBI primers served as the primers for a first-round RT-PCR of the TCR CDR3. TCRdb re-called the multiplex PCR reads through MiXCR, storing one row per CDR3 protein. The sample holds a few hundred thousand distinct CDR3 sequences, 25% seen once.

Source material: blood. This TCR was recovered from a middle-aged man with Graves' hyperthyroidism. The V call is TRBV2, the J call TRBJ2-5, with 8 positions matching TRBD2. The CDR3 sequence is CASSLPGLGSETQYF. The DNA for the CDR3 is TGTGCCAGCAGTTTACCGGGACTAGGATCAGAGACCCAGTACTTC.